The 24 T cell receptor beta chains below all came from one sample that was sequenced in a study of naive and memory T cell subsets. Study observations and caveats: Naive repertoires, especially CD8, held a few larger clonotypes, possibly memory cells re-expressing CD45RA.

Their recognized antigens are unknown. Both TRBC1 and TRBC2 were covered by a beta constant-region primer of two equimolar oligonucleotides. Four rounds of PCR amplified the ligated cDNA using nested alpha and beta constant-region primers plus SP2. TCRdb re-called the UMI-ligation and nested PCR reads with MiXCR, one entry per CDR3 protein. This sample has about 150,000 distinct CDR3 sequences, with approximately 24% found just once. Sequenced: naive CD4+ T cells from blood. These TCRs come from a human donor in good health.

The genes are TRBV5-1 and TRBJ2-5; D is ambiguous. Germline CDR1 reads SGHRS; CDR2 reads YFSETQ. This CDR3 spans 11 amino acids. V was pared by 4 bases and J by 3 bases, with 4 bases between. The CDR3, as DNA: TGCGCCAGCAGCCAGAAAGAGACCCAGTACTTC. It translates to CASSQKETQYF.

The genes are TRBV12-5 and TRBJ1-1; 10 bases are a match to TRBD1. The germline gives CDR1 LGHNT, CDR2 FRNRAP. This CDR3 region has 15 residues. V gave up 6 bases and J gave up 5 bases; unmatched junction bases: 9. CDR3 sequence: CASGRTGGRRTEAFF. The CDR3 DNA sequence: TGTGCTAGTGGAAGGACAGGGGGGAGGAGAACTGAAGCTTTCTTT.

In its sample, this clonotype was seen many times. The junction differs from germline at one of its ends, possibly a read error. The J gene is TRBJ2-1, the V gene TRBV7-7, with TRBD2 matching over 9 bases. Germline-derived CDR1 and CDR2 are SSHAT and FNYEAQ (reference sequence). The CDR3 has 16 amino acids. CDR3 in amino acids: CASSAGGPSTYNEQFF. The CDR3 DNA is TGTGCTAGCAGCGCGGGAGGGCCATCAACCTACAATGAGCAGTTCTTC.

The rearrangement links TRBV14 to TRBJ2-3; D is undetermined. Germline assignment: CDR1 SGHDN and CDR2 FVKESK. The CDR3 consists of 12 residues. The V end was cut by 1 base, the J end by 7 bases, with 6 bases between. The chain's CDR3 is CASSQVSYTQYF. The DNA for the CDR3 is TGTGCCAGCAGCCAAGTGTCCTATACGCAGTATTTT.

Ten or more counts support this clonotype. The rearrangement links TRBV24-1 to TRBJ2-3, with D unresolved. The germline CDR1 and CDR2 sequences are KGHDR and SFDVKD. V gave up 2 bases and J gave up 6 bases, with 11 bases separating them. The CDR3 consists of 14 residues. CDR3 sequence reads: CATSDSELMDTQYF. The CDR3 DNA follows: TGTGCCACCAGTGATTCCGAACTAATGGATACGCAGTATTTT.

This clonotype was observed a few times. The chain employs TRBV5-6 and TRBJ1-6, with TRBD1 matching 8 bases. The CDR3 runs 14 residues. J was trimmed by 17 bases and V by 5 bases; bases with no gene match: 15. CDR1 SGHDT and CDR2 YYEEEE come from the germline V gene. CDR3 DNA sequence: TGTGCCAGCAGGAGAGGGACAGGAAGTCTTGGCGTCCACTTT. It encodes CASRRGTGSLGVHF.

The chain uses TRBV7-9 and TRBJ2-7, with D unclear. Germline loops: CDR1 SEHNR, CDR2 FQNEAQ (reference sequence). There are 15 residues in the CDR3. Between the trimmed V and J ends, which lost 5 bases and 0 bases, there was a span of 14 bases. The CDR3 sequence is CASSTHTASSYEQYF. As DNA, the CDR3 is TGTGCCAGCAGCACCCACACCGCGAGCTCCTACGAGCAGTACTTC.

CDR3 sequence (DNA): TGCAGTGCCCCCCCCCGGGGGGTCCACTCCTACGAGCAGTACTTC. This sequence encodes CSAPPRGVHSYEQYF. This chain joins TRBV20-1 and TRBJ2-7; 7 bases line up with TRBD2. J lost 0 bases, V lost 6 bases, and 11 bases had no gene match. Germline CDR1 DFQATT, CDR2 SNEGSKA (reference sequence). This CDR3 is built from 15 residues.

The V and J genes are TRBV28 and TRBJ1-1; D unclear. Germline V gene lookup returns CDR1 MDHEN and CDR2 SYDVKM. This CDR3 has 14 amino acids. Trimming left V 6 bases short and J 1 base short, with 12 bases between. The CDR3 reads CASRLKGTNTEAFF. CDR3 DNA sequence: TGTGCCAGCAGATTGAAAGGCACGAACACTGAAGCTTTCTTT.

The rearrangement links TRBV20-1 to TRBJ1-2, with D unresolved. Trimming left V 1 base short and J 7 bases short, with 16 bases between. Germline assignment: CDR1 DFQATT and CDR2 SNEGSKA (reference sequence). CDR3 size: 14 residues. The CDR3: CSARVQSGTIGYTF. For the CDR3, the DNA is TGCAGTGCTAGAGTTCAGTCGGGAACTATTGGCTACACCTTC.

The CDR3 nucleotides read TGCAGCGCTGCATCGGTGCTCGCTCCCGTCTACACCTTC. Its protein is CSAASVLAPVYTF. The chain has TRBV29-1 and TRBJ1-2; D gene unclear. Per germline, CDR1 SQVTM and CDR2 ANQGSEA. The CDR3 totals 13 residues. Deletions cut 7 bases from V and 10 bases from J, with 22 bases between.

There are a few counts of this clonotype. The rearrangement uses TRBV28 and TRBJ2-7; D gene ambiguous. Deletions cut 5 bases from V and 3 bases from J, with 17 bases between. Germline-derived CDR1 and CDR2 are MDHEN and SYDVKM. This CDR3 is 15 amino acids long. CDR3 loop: CASSAPRDTYYEQYF. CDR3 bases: TGTGCCAGCAGTGCCCCGAGAGACACCTACTACGAGCAGTACTTC.

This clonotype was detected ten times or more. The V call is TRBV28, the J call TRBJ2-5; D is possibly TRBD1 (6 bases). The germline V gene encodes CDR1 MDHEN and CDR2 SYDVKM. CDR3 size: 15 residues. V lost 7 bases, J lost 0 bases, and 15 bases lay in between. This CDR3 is CASNKDRQYQETQYF. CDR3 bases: TGTGCCAGCAATAAGGACAGACAGTACCAAGAGACCCAGTACTTC.

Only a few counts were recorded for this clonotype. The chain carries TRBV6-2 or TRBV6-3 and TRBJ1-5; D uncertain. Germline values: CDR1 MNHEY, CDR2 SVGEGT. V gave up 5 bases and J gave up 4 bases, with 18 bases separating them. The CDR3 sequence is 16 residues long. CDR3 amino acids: CASSDAGPVRNQPQHF. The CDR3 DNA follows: TGTGCCAGCAGTGACGCCGGGCCCGTTAGGAATCAGCCCCAGCATTTT.

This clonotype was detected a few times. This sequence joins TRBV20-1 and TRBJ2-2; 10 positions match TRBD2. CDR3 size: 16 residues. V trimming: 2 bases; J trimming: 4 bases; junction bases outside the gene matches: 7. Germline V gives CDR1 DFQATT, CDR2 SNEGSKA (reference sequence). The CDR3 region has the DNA TGCAGTGCTAGACTAGCGGGAGATGTTAGCACCGGGGAGCTGTTTTTT. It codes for CSARLAGDVSTGELFF.

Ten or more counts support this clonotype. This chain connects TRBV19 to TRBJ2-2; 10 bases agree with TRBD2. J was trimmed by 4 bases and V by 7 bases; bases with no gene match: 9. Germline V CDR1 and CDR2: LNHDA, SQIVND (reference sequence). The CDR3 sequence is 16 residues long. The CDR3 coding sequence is TGTGCCAGTACCATCGGGTTAGCGGGAGGCACCGGGGAGCTGTTTTTT. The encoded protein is CASTIGLAGGTGELFF. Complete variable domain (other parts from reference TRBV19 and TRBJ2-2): DGGITQSPKYLFRKEGQNVTLSCEQNLNHDAMYWYRQDPGQGLRLIYYSQIVNDFQKGDIAEGYSVSREKKESFPLTVTSAQKNPTAFYLCASTIGLAGGTGELFFGEGSRLTVL.

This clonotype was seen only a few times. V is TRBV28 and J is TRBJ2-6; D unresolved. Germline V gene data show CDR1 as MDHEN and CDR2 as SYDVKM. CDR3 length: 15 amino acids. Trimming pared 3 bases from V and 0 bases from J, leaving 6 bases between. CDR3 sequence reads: CASSFTRSGANVLTF. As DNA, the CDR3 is TGTGCCAGCAGTTTTACACGCTCTGGGGCCAACGTCCTGACTTTC.

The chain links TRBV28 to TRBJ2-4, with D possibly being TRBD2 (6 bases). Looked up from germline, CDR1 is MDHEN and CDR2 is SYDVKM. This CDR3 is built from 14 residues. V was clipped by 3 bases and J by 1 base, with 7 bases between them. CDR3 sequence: CASSFGGAKNIQYF. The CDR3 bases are TGTGCCAGCAGTTTTGGGGGGGCCAAAAACATTCAGTACTTC.

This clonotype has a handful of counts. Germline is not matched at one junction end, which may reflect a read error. The CDR3 DNA reads TGTGCCAGCAGTAGTAACCGCTATGATTCACCCCTCCACTTT. This encodes CASSSNRYDSPLHF. The gene calls are TRBV27 and TRBJ1-6, with D unclear. CDR1 and CDR2 (germline): MNHEY, SMNVEV (reference sequence). CDR3 length: 14 residues.

The CDR3 region has the DNA TGCAGCGTTGCGTTGAAATCGAACACTGAAGCTTTCTTT. Translation: CSVALKSNTEAFF. The chain joins TRBV29-1 to TRBJ1-1; D call uncertain. V was clipped by 4 bases and J by 1 base, with 10 bases between them. The V gene's germline CDR1 is SQVTM and CDR2 ANQGSEA. This CDR3 contains 13 residues.

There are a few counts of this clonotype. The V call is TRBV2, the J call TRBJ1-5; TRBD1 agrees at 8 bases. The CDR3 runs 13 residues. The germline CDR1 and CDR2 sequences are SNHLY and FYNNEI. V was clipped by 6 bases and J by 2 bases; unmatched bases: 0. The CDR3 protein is CASRDRGNQPQHF. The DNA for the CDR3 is TGTGCCAGCAGGGACAGGGGCAATCAGCCCCAGCATTTT.

The CDR3 DNA is TGTGCCAGCAGCCTCCGACGGCGCAATCAGCCCCAGCATTTT. Translated, it gives CASSLRRRNQPQHF. V gene TRBV12-3 or TRBV12-4 combines with J gene TRBJ1-5; D remains unclear. The CDR3 is 14 amino acids. The ends were cut back, 6 bases at V and 2 bases at J, with 11 bases in the middle.

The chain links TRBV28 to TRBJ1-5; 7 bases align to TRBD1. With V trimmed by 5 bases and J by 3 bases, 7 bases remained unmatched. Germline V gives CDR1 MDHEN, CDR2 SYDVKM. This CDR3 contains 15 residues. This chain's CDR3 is CASSTRQGFNQPQHF. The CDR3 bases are TGTGCCAGCAGTACGCGACAGGGCTTCAATCAGCCCCAGCATTTT.

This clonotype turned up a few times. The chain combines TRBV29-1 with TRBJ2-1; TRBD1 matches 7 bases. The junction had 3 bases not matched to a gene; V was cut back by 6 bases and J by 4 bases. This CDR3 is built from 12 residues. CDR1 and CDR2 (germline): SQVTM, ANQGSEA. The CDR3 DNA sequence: TGCAGCGTAATACAGGGGTACAATGAGCAGTTCTTC. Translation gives CSVIQGYNEQFF.